Sequencing of this T cell receptor beta chain was carried out in a study of tumor and adjacent non-tumor tissue in lung cancer. Study background: Patients were aged about 30 to 80, 10 men and a handful of women, stage I to III.

The library came from three nested PCR rounds adapted from ARM-PCR protocols. TCRdb re-analysed the multiplex PCR reads in MiXCR, keeping a single row per CDR3 protein. The sample has 77,000 or so distinct CDR3 sequences; 77% are singletons. This sample's RNA came from whole unsorted tissue. General study points: Higher tumor TCR diversity was associated with shorter survival. TCR diversity was significantly greater in tumor than normal lung tissue. Top 100 clones took a larger repertoire share in normal lung.

A remark on this clonotype: Its antigen is undetermined. The conserved final phenylalanine or tryptophan is absent from the CDR3, which likely points to a read error.

The origin of this receptor is a woman in her fifties or sixties with non-small cell lung cancer. The specimen sequenced was lung tumor tissue.

The CDR3 nucleotides read TGTGCCAGCAGCACTCGACAGGGTTTTGAAAAACTGTTTCTT. This gives the protein CASSTRQGFEKLFL. The rearrangement uses TRBV12-3 or TRBV12-4 and TRBJ1-4, with 7 nucleotides matching TRBD1. V gave up 6 bases and J gave up 7 bases; unmatched junction bases: 8. The CDR3 spans 14 residues.